This TCR beta chain was identified during a study of T cell repertoires in aging, cancer and after chemotherapy (dated by TCRdb to the late 2010s). As for the study more broadly: Donors spanned six age groups from 30 or younger to 70 or older, with at least three individuals per group. Paired pre- and post-chemotherapy samples in the solid tumor group came from brain tumor (glioblastoma) patients receiving temozolomide-based therapy. In total, the full dataset held millions of TCR reads. A cohort of some 210 cancer patients (94 with hematological and 110 to 140 with solid cancers) was assembled, and 95 healthy donors were included as a reference group. To examine immunoaging and T cell reconstitution after chemotherapy, the study profiled TCR beta repertoires in peripheral blood from healthy donors and cancer patients.

The CDR3 covers 13 residues, taking in both the cysteine and the phenylalanine. Only the CDR3 part of the read is kept: 39 bases, read in frame from the first base. V trim: 7 bases; J trim: 9 bases; unmatched bases: 10. A few counts support this clonotype. There is no known antigen for this receptor. Base qualities are not recorded, but no much larger clone differs from it by a single base. Using a mixed TRB-A/B primer pool, multiplex touch-down PCR amplified rearranged TRB sequences covering the V, D and J segments. Two consecutive PCR reactions with Phusion HS II polymerase added Illumina adapters and sample indices to the amplicons. The amplicons were purified from gel with the NucleoSpin Gel and PCR Clean-up kit and then assessed with Qubit and an Agilent 2100 Bioanalyzer. Sequencing of the libraries was done on an Illumina MiSeq with paired-end, single-indexed 600-cycle runs. In the authors' own workflow: MiXCR versions 2.12 and 3.0.5 were used to process the TRB sequences. Each unique CDR3 nucleotide sequence counted as one clone, and only productive sequences with at least two reads were retained. Repertoire metrics included Shannon diversity, evenness, clonality (one minus evenness), and alpha-parameterized diversity profiles from alpha 0 to 5. The IGoR algorithm was used to compute generation probabilities of clones in paired pre- and post-chemotherapy samples. TCRdb ran its own pipeline on the public reads, namely fastp trimming at Q25 and MiXCR clone calling, and kept in-frame beta chains. Records with the same CDR3 protein are collapsed into one entry carrying the most frequent genes and DNA. The V and J calls and clone size come from TCRdb's table, not from the authors' own analysis. In this sample the table shows about 4,500 distinct CDR3 sequences, roughly 40% of which occur a single time. Of the sample, 63% is held by the ten largest clones.

Instead of sorted cells or RNA, genomic DNA extracted from peripheral blood served as the source for amplifying TCR beta rearrangements. Broader findings and caveats from the paper: In healthy donors, the decline in TCR diversity with age was mainly due to loss of richness, whereas in cancer patients loss of evenness also played a role. In both cancer cohorts, median generation probability rose over the chemotherapy interval, which suggests that the repertoire was reconstituted through rebound thymic output. Compared with age-matched healthy donors, untreated patients with either hematological or solid cancers had significantly lower TCR diversity in the blood along with higher clonality. According to the authors, the repertoire data do not permit conclusions about immunological memory after chemotherapy.

The sequenced sample was blood. This chain joins TRBV12-3 or TRBV12-4 to TRBJ2-3, and 7 junction bases match TRBD1. The source is a human donor with a solid tumor. The sequenced DNA: TGTGCCAGCACGACAGGGAGAGTTGAAACGCAGTATTTT. It specifies CASTTGRVETQYF.